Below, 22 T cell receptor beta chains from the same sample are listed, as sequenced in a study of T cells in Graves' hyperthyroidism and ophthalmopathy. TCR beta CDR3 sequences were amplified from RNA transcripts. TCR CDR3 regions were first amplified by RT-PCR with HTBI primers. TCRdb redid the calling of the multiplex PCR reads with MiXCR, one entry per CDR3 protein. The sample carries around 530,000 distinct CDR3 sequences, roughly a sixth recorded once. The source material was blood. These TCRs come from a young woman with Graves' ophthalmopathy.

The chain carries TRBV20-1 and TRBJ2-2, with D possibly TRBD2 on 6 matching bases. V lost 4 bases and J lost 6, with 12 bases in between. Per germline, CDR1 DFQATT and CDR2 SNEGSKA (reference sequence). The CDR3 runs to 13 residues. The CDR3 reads CSATSSGAGELFF. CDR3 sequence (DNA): TGCAGTGCTACCTCATCGGGGGCCGGGGAGCTGTTTTTT.

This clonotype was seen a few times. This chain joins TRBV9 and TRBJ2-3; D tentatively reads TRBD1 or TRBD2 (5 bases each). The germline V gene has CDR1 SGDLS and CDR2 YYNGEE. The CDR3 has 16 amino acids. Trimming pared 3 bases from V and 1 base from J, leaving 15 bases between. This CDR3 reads CASSERRDAGTDTQYF. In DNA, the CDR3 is TGTGCCAGCAGCGAGAGACGGGACGCAGGCACAGATACGCAGTATTTT.

The CDR3 DNA follows: TGTGCCAGCCGCCGATCCCAGGGGACAGATACGCAGTATTTT. Amino acid sequence: CASRRSQGTDTQYF. The chain combines TRBV5-5 with TRBJ2-3, with D tentatively TRBD1 (6 bases). Trimming removed 7 bases from V and 3 bases from J, with 15 bases in between. The CDR3 length is 14 residues. The V gene's germline CDR1 is SGHKS and CDR2 YYEKEE (reference sequence).

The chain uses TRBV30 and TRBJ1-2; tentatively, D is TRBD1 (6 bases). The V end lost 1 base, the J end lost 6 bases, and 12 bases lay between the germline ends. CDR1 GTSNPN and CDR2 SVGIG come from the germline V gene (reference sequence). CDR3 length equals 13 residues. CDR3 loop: CAWSGGRGDGYTF. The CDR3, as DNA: TGTGCCTGGAGTGGAGGCAGGGGAGATGGCTACACCTTC.

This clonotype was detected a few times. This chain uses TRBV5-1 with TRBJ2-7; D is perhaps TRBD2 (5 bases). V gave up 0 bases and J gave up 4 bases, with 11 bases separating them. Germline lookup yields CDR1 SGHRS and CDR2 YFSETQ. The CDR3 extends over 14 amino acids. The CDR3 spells CASSLETRGYEQYF. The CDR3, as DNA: TGCGCCAGCAGCTTGGAAACTAGAGGGTACGAGCAGTACTTC.

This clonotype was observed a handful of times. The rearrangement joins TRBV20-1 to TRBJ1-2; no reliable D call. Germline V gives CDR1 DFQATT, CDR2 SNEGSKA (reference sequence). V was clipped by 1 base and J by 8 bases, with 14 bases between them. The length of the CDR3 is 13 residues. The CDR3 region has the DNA TGCAGTGCTAGAGCCCGACTAGGAGGAGGCTACACCTTC. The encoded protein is CSARARLGGGYTF.

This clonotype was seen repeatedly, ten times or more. The CDR3 region has the DNA TGTGCCAGCAGCACGCTGACTAGTCGGGAGGAGCTGTTTTTT. Protein product: CASSTLTSREELFF. The V and J genes are TRBV7-8 and TRBJ2-2; D is perhaps TRBD2 (6 bases). V lost 5 bases and J 10 bases, leaving 17 bases between the germline ends. This CDR3 spans 14 amino acids. Germline V gives CDR1 SGHVS, CDR2 FQNEAQ.

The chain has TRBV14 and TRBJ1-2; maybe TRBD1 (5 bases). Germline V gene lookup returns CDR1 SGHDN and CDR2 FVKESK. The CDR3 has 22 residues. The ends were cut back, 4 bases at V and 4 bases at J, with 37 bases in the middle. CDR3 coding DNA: TGTGCCAGCAGCCCTCTCGGACAAAGGCATGGGGCCCCTCCACCCCGGTTCTATGGCTACACCTTC. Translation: CASSPLGQRHGAPPPRFYGYTF.

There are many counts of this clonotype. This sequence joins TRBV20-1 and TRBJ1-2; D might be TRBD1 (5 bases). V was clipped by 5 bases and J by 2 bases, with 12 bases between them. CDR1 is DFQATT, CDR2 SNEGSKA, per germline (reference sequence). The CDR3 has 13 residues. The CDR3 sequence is CSALRRGNYGYTF. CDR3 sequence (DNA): TGCAGTGCTTTACGACGGGGGAACTATGGCTACACCTTC.

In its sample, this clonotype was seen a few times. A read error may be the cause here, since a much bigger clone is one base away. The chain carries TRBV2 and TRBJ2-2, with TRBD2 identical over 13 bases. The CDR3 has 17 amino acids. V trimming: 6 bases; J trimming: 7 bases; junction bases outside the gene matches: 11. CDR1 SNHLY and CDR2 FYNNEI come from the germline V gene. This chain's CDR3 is CASRTETSGGIGGELFF. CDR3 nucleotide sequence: TGTGCCAGCAGGACCGAGACTAGCGGGGGGATCGGCGGGGAGCTGTTTTTT.

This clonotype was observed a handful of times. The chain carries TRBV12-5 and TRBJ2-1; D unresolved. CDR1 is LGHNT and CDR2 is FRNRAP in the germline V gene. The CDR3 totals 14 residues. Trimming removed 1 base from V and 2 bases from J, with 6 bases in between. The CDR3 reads CASGLGAAYNEQFF. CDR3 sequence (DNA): TGTGCTAGTGGTTTGGGGGCAGCCTACAATGAGCAGTTCTTC.

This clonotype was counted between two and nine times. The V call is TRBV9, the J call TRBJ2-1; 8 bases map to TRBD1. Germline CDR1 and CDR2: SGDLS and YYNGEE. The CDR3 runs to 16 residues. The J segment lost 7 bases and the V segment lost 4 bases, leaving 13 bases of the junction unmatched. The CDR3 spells CASSSYRDRGRNEQFF. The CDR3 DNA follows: TGTGCCAGCAGCTCTTACCGAGACAGGGGCAGGAATGAGCAGTTCTTC.

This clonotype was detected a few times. The CDR3 is CASSLLGTGGTEAFF. The CDR3 DNA reads TGTGCCAGCAGTTTACTAGGGACAGGGGGAACTGAAGCTTTCTTT. The chain joins TRBV27 to TRBJ1-1; 11 bases fit TRBD1. CDR3 length equals 15 residues. J lost 5 bases, V lost 2 bases, and 4 bases had no gene match. Germline V gene sequence: CDR1 MNHEY, CDR2 SMNVEV (reference sequence).

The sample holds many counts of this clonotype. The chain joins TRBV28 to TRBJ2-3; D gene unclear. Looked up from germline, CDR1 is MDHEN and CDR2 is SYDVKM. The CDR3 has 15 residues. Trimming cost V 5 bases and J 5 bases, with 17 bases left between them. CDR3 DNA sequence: TGTGCCAGCAGTCCAACCTTGAGAGGTCTAGATACGCAGTATTTT. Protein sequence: CASSPTLRGLDTQYF. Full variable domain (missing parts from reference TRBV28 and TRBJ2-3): DVKVTQSSRYLVKRTGEKVFLECVQDMDHENMFWYRQDPGLGLRLIYFSYDVKMKEKGDIPEGYSVSREKKERFSLILESASTNQTSMYLCASSPTLRGLDTQYFGPGTRLTVL.

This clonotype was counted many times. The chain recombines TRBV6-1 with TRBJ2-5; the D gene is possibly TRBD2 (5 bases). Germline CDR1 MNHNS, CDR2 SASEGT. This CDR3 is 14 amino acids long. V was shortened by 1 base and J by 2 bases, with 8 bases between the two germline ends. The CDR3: CASSEGGVQETQYF. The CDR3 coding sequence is TGTGCCAGCAGTGAAGGGGGAGTGCAAGAGACCCAGTACTTC.

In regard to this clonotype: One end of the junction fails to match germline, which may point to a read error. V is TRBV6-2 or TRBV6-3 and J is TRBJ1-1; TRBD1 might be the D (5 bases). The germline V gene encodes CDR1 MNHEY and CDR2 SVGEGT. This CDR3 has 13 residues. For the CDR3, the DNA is TGTGCCAGCAGCAGACAGATGAACACTAAAGCTTTCTTT. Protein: CASSRQMNTKAFF.

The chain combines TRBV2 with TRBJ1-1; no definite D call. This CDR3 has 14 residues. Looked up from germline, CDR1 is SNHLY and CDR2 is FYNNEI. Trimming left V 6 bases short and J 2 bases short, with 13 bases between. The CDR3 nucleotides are TGTGCCAGCAGCCAAGAGGTCACTAACACTGAAGCTTTCTTT. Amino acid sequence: CASSQEVTNTEAFF.

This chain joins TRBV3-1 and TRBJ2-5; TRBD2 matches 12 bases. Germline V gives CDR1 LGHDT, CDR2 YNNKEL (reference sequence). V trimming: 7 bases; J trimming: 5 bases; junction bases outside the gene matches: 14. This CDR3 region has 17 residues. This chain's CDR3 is CASTQTSGRGAEETQYF. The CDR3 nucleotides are TGTGCCAGCACCCAGACTAGCGGGAGAGGGGCTGAGGAGACCCAGTACTTC.

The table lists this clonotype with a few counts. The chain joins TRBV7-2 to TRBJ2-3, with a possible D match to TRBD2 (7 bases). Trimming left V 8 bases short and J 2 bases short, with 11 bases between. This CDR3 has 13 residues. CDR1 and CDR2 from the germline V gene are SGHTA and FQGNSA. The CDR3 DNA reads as TGTGCCAGCGGGGGGGCCTCCACAGATACGCAGTATTTT. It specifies CASGGASTDTQYF.

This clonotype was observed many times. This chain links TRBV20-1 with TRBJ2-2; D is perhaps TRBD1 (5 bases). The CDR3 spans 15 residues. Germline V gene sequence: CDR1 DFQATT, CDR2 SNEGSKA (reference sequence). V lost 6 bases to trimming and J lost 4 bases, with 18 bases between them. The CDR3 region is CSAPQAGPGTGELFF. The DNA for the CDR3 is TGCAGTGCCCCCCAGGCAGGGCCGGGCACCGGGGAGCTGTTTTTT.

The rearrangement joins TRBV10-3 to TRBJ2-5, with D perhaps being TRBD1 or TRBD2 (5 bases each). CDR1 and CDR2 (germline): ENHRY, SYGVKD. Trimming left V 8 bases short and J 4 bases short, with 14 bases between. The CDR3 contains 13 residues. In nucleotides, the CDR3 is TGTGCCATCTCTGCTGGGGGATTAGAGACCCAGTACTTC. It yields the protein CAISAGGLETQYF.

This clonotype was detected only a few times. Here the CDR3 DNA reads TGTGCCAGCAGTGAAATAACAGGGGGCAATCAGCCCCAGCATTTT. Translation: CASSEITGGNQPQHF. The genes are TRBV6-1 and TRBJ1-5; 7 bases agree with TRBD1. V was clipped by 2 bases and J by 2 bases; unmatched bases: 3. The CDR3 consists of 15 residues. Per the germline V gene, CDR1 is MNHNS and CDR2 is SASEGT.